Following are 4 T cell receptor beta chains from one sample sequenced in a study of radiotherapy plus CTLA-4 blockade in lung cancer. Sequencing was performed with immunoSEQ multiplex PCR; in TCRdb, only in-frame clones are kept and a portion is missing. The sample gives roughly 120,000 clones, about four fifths of which show up once; 2.5% to 3.5% is in the top ten. The material was peripheral blood, obtained from a patient treated with radiotherapy plus ipilimumab. The source of these receptors is a human donor with non-small cell lung cancer that progressed on radiotherapy plus ipilimumab. Some clones in this sample may be carry-over from other donors' samples.

CDR3 DNA: TGTGCCAGCAGTCCAGCTAACTATGGCTACACCTTC. Its translation is CASSPANYGYTF. This chain connects TRBV7-8 to TRBJ1-2; D gene uncertain. The CDR3 contains 12 residues. Trimming shortened V by 6 bases and J by 0 bases, and 5 bases separated the two germline ends. Germline CDR1 is SGHVS and CDR2 is FQNEAQ.

Judged by abundance, this clone is medium-sized. The J gene is TRBJ2-7, the V gene TRBV6-6; 8 bases agree with TRBD2. This CDR3 contains 16 residues. The V and J ends lost 6 bases and 5 bases, in that order; junction bases with no gene match: 15. Per the germline V gene, CDR1 is MNHNY and CDR2 is SVGAGI (reference sequence). The CDR3 spells CASSGRLAGRGDEQYF. The CDR3 coding sequence is TGTGCCAGCAGCGGACGCTTAGCGGGGCGAGGGGACGAGCAGTACTTC.

The chain carries TRBV5-4 and TRBJ1-1, with D possibly being TRBD1 (6 bases). V was cut by 3 bases and J by 3 bases, with 15 bases left in between. This CDR3 region has 15 residues. Germline CDR1 is SGHNT and CDR2 is YYREEE (reference sequence). This CDR3 is CASSYQQGLDTEAFF. The DNA for the CDR3 is TGTGCCAGCAGCTACCAACAGGGTTTAGACACTGAAGCTTTCTTT.

The rearrangement links TRBV4-3 to TRBJ1-1; 7 nucleotides align to TRBD1. This CDR3 comprises 15 residues. V was clipped by 4 bases and J by 2 bases; unmatched bases: 7. The germline V gene has CDR1 LGHNA and CDR2 YSLEER. The CDR3 DNA reads TGCGCCAGCAGCCCTCGGGGGGACAGAAACACTGAAGCTTTCTTT. It specifies CASSPRGDRNTEAFF.